Sequencing of this T cell receptor beta chain was carried out in a study of T cell repertoires in cytomegalovirus infection. On the study more broadly: Epitope selection comprised recently identified HLA-C-restricted CMV epitopes and well-studied HLA-B-restricted CMV epitopes. Points from the study as a whole: The ex vivo response showed dominance by HLA-C-restricted CMV-specific TCR beta clonotypes.

TCRdb called the reads again in MiXCR, with one record for every CDR3 protein. The sample lists about 890,000 distinct CDR3 sequences, roughly a third occurring once. The trim removed 1 base at V and 5 bases at J, leaving 6 bases unmatched. The germline V gene encodes CDR1 SGHTA and CDR2 FQGNSA. CDR3 length: 15 residues. This clonotype was seen more than once but under ten times. What it binds is unknown. The chain has TRBV7-2 and TRBJ1-1; TRBD1 matches 8 bases. Sample: cultured CD8+ T cells from PBMCs, taken from culture after CMV antigen stimulation. This TCR was recovered from a human donor in good health (CMV status not recorded). Some clones in this sample may be carry-over from other donors' samples. CDR3 loop: CASSLVSGGPTEAFF. For the CDR3, the DNA is TGTGCCAGCAGCTTAGTGTCAGGGGGCCCTACTGAAGCTTTCTTT. Looking up the rest from reference TRBV7-2 and TRBJ1-1 gives the full variable domain: GAGVSQSPSNKVTEKGKDVELRCDPISGHTALYWYRQSLGQGLEFLIYFQGNSAPDKSGLPSDRFSAERTGGSVSTLTIQRTQQEDSAVYLCASSLVSGGPTEAFFGQGTRLTVV.